These 17 T cell receptor beta chains came from one sample sequenced in a study of T-cell reconstitution after alpha-beta-depleted transplantation in children. Unique molecular identifiers were used in preparing the TCRbeta library. One entry per CDR3 protein, called by TCRdb with MiXCR from the PCR reads. The sample shows around 370,000 distinct CDR3 sequences, around a tenth of them seen only once. The sample consisted of PBMCs from the stem cell graft donor, taken from the stem cell graft. These receptors all come from a human donor who donated a stem cell graft to a child with acute lymphoblastic leukemia.

This clonotype was detected a few times. The rearrangement links TRBV29-1 to TRBJ2-3; D is perhaps TRBD2 (7 bases). Germline assignment: CDR1 SQVTM and CDR2 ANQGSEA. The CDR3 consists of 13 residues. V lost 7 bases to trimming and J lost 2 bases, with 13 bases between them. CDR3 DNA: TGCAGCGCTCAGGCGGGGGCCACAGATACGCAGTATTTT. Protein product: CSAQAGATDTQYF.

In its sample, this clonotype was seen a few times. The V call is TRBV9, the J call TRBJ2-5; D unclear. Between the trimmed V and J ends, which lost 0 bases and 1 base, there was a span of 7 bases. CDR1 SGDLS and CDR2 YYNGEE come from the germline V gene. The CDR3 is 14 residues long. CDR3 nucleotide sequence: TGTGCCAGCAGCGTAGCGGCCAGCCAAGAGACCCAGTACTTC. This codes for CASSVAASQETQYF.

V usage is TRBV7-3 and J usage is TRBJ2-3; the match to TRBD2 covers 9 bases. The CDR3 has 16 amino acids. Germline lookup yields CDR1 SGHTA and CDR2 FQGTGA. J lost 4 bases, V lost 5 bases, and 10 bases had no gene match. The CDR3 reads CASSQIGGRASDTQYF. Here the CDR3 DNA reads TGTGCCAGCAGCCAAATAGGCGGGAGGGCCTCAGATACGCAGTATTTT.

This clonotype was counted ten times or more. The chain couples TRBV7-9 to TRBJ2-1, with 7 bases aligning to TRBD2. The CDR3 has 14 residues. The J segment lost 10 bases and the V segment lost 1 base, leaving 7 bases of the junction unmatched. Per germline, CDR1 SEHNR and CDR2 FQNEAQ (reference sequence). In DNA, the CDR3 is TGTGCCAGCAGCTTAGGCGGTACTAGCGACGAGCAGTTCTTC. The encoded protein is CASSLGGTSDEQFF.

The genes are TRBV4-3 and TRBJ2-1; D is undetermined. The CDR3 has 16 amino acids. Germline V lookup: CDR1 LGHNA, CDR2 YSLEER. V lost 0 bases and J lost 0, with 9 bases in between. The CDR3 DNA is TGCGCCAGCAGCCAAGATGGACGAGGCTCCTACAATGAGCAGTTCTTC. Amino acid sequence: CASSQDGRGSYNEQFF.

This clonotype came up a few times. The rearrangement joins TRBV4-2 to TRBJ1-3; D ambiguous. Trimming stripped 7 bases from V and 0 bases from J, with 10 bases between. The CDR3 runs to 14 residues. Germline-derived CDR1 and CDR2 are LGHNA and YNFKEQ. The CDR3 nucleotides read TGTGCCAGCACCCCGATCGGCTCTGGAAACACCATATATTTT. Residues: CASTPIGSGNTIYF.

The chain combines TRBV20-1 with TRBJ1-1, with TRBD1 matching over 7 bases. With V trimmed by 1 base and J by 5 bases, 7 bases remained unmatched. The CDR3 covers 14 residues. The V gene's germline CDR1 is DFQATT and CDR2 SNEGSKA (reference sequence). The DNA for the CDR3 is TGCAGTGCTAGAGGGAGGGGGCTGGGGACTGAAGCTTTCTTT. It translates to CSARGRGLGTEAFF.

The gene calls are TRBV12-3 or TRBV12-4 and TRBJ2-7; TRBD1 might be the D (6 bases). V was clipped by 6 bases and J by 2 bases, with 11 bases between them. There are 13 residues in the CDR3. The CDR3 coding sequence is TGTGCCAGCAGCAGGACAGAGGCCTACGAGCAGTACTTC. Amino acids: CASSRTEAYEQYF.

This clonotype was observed many times. This chain connects TRBV4-3 to TRBJ2-7; D gene ambiguous. The V gene's germline CDR1 is LGHNA and CDR2 YSLEER. The CDR3 sequence is 13 residues long. Deletions cut 3 bases from V and 7 bases from J, with 13 bases between. CDR3 nucleotide sequence: TGCGCCAGCAGCCAGTCCCCCTACGTTGAGCAGTACTTC. Its protein is CASSQSPYVEQYF.

This clonotype was picked up many times. The chain joins TRBV5-1 to TRBJ2-7; D not resolved. Trimming shortened V by 0 bases and J by 0 bases, and 10 bases separated the two germline ends. There are 15 residues in the CDR3. The V gene's germline CDR1 is SGHRS and CDR2 YFSETQ. The CDR3 reads CASSLDPLSSYEQYF. For the CDR3, the DNA is TGCGCCAGCAGCTTGGATCCCCTGAGCTCCTACGAGCAGTACTTC.

The rearrangement joins TRBV12-3 or TRBV12-4 to TRBJ2-2; D is perhaps TRBD1 (5 bases). V was cut by 1 base and J by 4 bases, with 7 bases left in between. This CDR3 has 14 residues. CDR3 coding DNA: TGTGCCAGCAGTTTAGGACAGACCACCGGGGAGCTGTTTTTT. This codes for CASSLGQTTGELFF.

V is TRBV4-1 and J is TRBJ2-7; the match to TRBD2 covers 7 bases. The CDR3 has 13 residues. V dropped 4 bases and J dropped 3; count of bases not matched to a gene: 3. The germline gives CDR1 MGHRA, CDR2 YSYEKL. CDR3 DNA sequence: TGCGCCAGCAGCCCGCGGGAGAACTACGAGCAGTACTTC. As protein: CASSPRENYEQYF.

This clonotype was observed many times. The rearrangement links TRBV4-3 to TRBJ1-4, with D unclear. Germline-derived CDR1 and CDR2 are LGHNA and YSLEER. Trimming cost V 4 bases and J 7 bases, with 7 bases left between them. The length of the CDR3 is 12 residues. The CDR3, as DNA: TGCGCCAGCAGCCCGGAGGGTGAAAAACTGTTTTTT. Translated, it gives CASSPEGEKLFF.

This clonotype was seen more than once but under ten times. V usage is TRBV28 and J usage is TRBJ1-1, with D unresolved. There are 14 residues in the CDR3. Germline V gene sequence: CDR1 MDHEN, CDR2 SYDVKM. V was trimmed by 1 base and J by 5 bases, leaving 11 bases between them. The CDR3 nucleotides read TGTGCCAGCAGTTTATCTGTACGAGGTACTGAAGCTTTCTTT. It specifies CASSLSVRGTEAFF.

This clonotype occurred many times. V and J are TRBV15 and TRBJ1-4, with no clear D. V lost 2 bases to trimming and J lost 0 bases, with 7 bases between them. This CDR3 region has 15 residues. The germline V gene has CDR1 LNHNV and CDR2 YYDKDF (reference sequence). Written as DNA, the CDR3 is TGTGCCACCAGCAGACAGACTGCAACTAATGAAAAACTGTTTTTT. This codes for CATSRQTATNEKLFF.

The rearrangement joins TRBV27 to TRBJ2-2; TRBD1 aligns across 8 bases. Looked up from germline, CDR1 is MNHEY and CDR2 is SMNVEV (reference sequence). This CDR3 contains 15 residues. J gave up 5 bases and V 2 bases, and 4 bases lay outside the gene matches. The CDR3 DNA sequence: TGTGCCAGCAGTTTAGCCACAGGGGGAACCGGGGAGCTGTTTTTT. Protein sequence: CASSLATGGTGELFF.

The rearrangement uses TRBV9 and TRBJ2-7, with a tentative D call TRBD1 (6 bases). The CDR3 sequence is 16 residues long. CDR1 and CDR2 from the germline V gene are SGDLS and YYNGEE. Trimming removed 0 bases at V and 3 bases at J, with 16 bases between. The CDR3 DNA follows: TGTGCCAGCAGCGTAGATGGGGGCCCCCCGCACTACGAGCAGTACTTC. It encodes CASSVDGGPPHYEQYF.